The 27 T cell receptor beta chains in this list originate from one sample, sequenced in a study of cytomegalovirus exposure and HLA in healthy donors. In the PCR, 60 Vbeta and 13 Jbeta primers were used. Using immunoSEQ multiplex PCR, the repertoire was profiled, and TCRdb retains in-frame clones only, with some absent. The sample lists 150,000 or so clones, more than 70% seen once, with about 11% in the top ten. The sample consisted of PBMCs. Every receptor here comes from a man aged 18 to 29 in good health and CMV-seropositive.

The chain recombines TRBV7-9 with TRBJ2-1, with 9 positions matching TRBD2. V trimming: 1 base; J trimming: 5 bases; junction bases outside the gene matches: 9. This CDR3 region has 17 residues. The germline V gene has CDR1 SEHNR and CDR2 FQNEAQ (reference sequence). This CDR3 is CASSLGWGLAGNNEQFF. The CDR3 coding sequence is TGTGCCAGCAGCTTAGGGTGGGGTCTAGCGGGAAACAATGAGCAGTTCTTC.

A few counts support this clone. This chain uses TRBV11-3 with TRBJ2-1; no clear D gene. Per germline, CDR1 SGHNT and CDR2 YENEEA. V was shortened by 5 bases and J by 10 bases, with 9 bases between the two germline ends. This CDR3 has 11 amino acids. CDR3 nucleotide sequence: TGTGCCAGCAGCCTCCATACAGAGCAGTTCTTC. It yields the protein CASSLHTEQFF.

V is TRBV7-9 and J is TRBJ2-5; D gene ambiguous. Trimming left V 7 bases short and J 3 bases short, with 12 bases between. The CDR3 runs 13 residues. The germline gives CDR1 SEHNR, CDR2 FQNEAQ (reference sequence). The CDR3 sequence: CASTPSGEETQYF. The CDR3 nucleotides read TGTGCCAGCACCCCATCGGGTGAAGAGACCCAGTACTTC.

The chain is built from TRBV27 and TRBJ2-2; D gene uncertain. Germline lookup yields CDR1 MNHEY and CDR2 SMNVEV (reference sequence). V lost 6 bases and J 3 bases, leaving 11 bases between the germline ends. CDR3 length equals 14 residues. The chain's CDR3 is CASSLVQYTGELFF. For the CDR3, the DNA is TGTGCCAGCAGCCTGGTTCAGTACACCGGGGAGCTGTTTTTT.

The gene calls are TRBV28 and TRBJ2-1; 7 nucleotides line up with TRBD1. The CDR3 totals 18 residues. The germline gives CDR1 MDHEN, CDR2 SYDVKM. The ends lost 5 bases at V and 6 bases at J; junction bases unmatched: 19. The CDR3 is CASSPPRDPQGVLNEQFF. As DNA, the CDR3 is TGTGCCAGCAGTCCCCCTCGGGATCCCCAGGGGGTACTCAATGAGCAGTTCTTC. The full variable domain, in which reference TRBV28 and TRBJ2-1 provide the parts outside the CDR3, is DVKVTQSSRYLVKRTGEKVFLECVQDMDHENMFWYRQDPGLGLRLIYFSYDVKMKEKGDIPEGYSVSREKKERFSLILESASTNQTSMYLCASSPPRDPQGVLNEQFFGPGTRLTVL.

The chain couples TRBV18 to TRBJ2-7; 8 bases agree with TRBD1. The CDR3 spans 15 residues. The germline V gene has CDR1 KGHSH and CDR2 LQKENI. V lost 2 bases and J lost 6; bases outside the gene matches: 9. The DNA of the CDR3 is TGTGCCAGCTCACCAGGGCGACAGGGGAACCTCGAGCAGTACTTC. Residues: CASSPGRQGNLEQYF. The full variable domain, rest sourced from reference TRBV18 and TRBJ2-7, is NAGVMQNPRHLVRRRGQEARLRCSPMKGHSHVYWYRQLPEEGLKFMVYLQKENIIDESGMPKERFSAEFPKEGPSILRIQQVVRGDSAAYFCASSPGRQGNLEQYFGPGTRLTVT.

V usage is TRBV7-9 and J usage is TRBJ2-7; D possibly corresponds to TRBD1 (6 bases). The V gene lost 8 bases and the J gene lost 3 bases, with 26 bases spanning the gap. CDR3 size: 17 residues. Germline-derived CDR1 and CDR2 are SEHNR and FQNEAQ (reference sequence). The CDR3 region is CASGITGKIGGYYEQYF. The CDR3 bases are TGTGCCAGCGGTATAACAGGGAAAATTGGCGGCTACTACGAGCAGTACTTC.

Note on this clone: A single base is all that separates this from a far larger clone, so a read error is likely. The V and J genes are TRBV6-7 and TRBJ2-7, with 10 bases aligning to TRBD1. TRBV6-7 is an open reading frame whose function is uncertain. This CDR3 is built from 17 residues. V shed 6 bases, J shed 6 bases, and the junction held 17 bases outside the gene matches. CDR3 loop: CASSLGLLGQGSFEQYF. Written as DNA, the CDR3 is TGTGCCAGCAGCTTAGGGCTACTGGGACAGGGGTCGTTCGAGCAGTACTTC.

The chain recombines TRBV27 with TRBJ2-7; tentative D call: TRBD1 (6 bases). Germline V gene data show CDR1 as MNHEY and CDR2 as SMNVEV (reference sequence). The CDR3 consists of 15 residues. The V gene lost 1 base and the J gene lost 0 bases, with 10 bases spanning the gap. Written as DNA, the CDR3 is TGTGCCAGCAGTTTATTAGGGGGTAGCTCCTACGAGCAGTACTTC. It is translated as CASSLLGGSSYEQYF.

This chain links TRBV5-1 with TRBJ2-7; 9 bases map to TRBD2. Germline values: CDR1 SGHRS, CDR2 YFSETQ. V lost 4 bases, J lost 1 base, and 6 bases stayed unmatched. The length of the CDR3 is 15 residues. CDR3 in DNA: TGCGCCAGCAGCCGGTTAGCGGGAGAGTCCTACGAGCAGTACTTC. Translation: CASSRLAGESYEQYF.

This chain uses TRBV2 with TRBJ1-2, with 8 positions matching TRBD1. CDR1 and CDR2 (germline): SNHLY, FYNNEI. V trimming: 6 bases; J trimming: 8 bases; junction bases outside the gene matches: 5. The CDR3 is made up of 12 amino acids. The CDR3: CASSQTGDGYTF. The DNA of the CDR3 is TGTGCCAGCAGCCAGACAGGGGACGGCTACACCTTC.

This chain uses TRBV28 with TRBJ2-7, with a weak D call TRBD2 (5 bases). This CDR3 is 15 amino acids long. In germline, CDR1 is MDHEN, CDR2 SYDVKM. Trimming removed 0 bases at V and 2 bases at J, with 11 bases between. CDR3 amino acids: CASSLWERGPYEQYF. In DNA form, the CDR3 reads TGTGCCAGCAGTTTATGGGAGCGAGGGCCCTACGAGCAGTACTTC. Supplemented by reference TRBV28 and TRBJ2-7, the full variable domain reads DVKVTQSSRYLVKRTGEKVFLECVQDMDHENMFWYRQDPGLGLRLIYFSYDVKMKEKGDIPEGYSVSREKKERFSLILESASTNQTSMYLCASSLWERGPYEQYFGPGTRLTVT.

The chain is built from TRBV29-1 and TRBJ2-5; perhaps TRBD2 as D (5 bases). V shed 7 bases and J shed 3 bases, with 15 bases lying between them. CDR1 and CDR2 from the germline V gene are SQVTM and ANQGSEA. The CDR3 contains 13 residues. CDR3 sequence reads: CSADPASKETQYF. CDR3 nucleotides: TGCAGCGCGGACCCGGCTAGCAAAGAGACCCAGTACTTC.

The chain joins TRBV4-2 to TRBJ2-7, with 9 bases aligning to TRBD1. CDR3 length: 15 residues. Germline lookup yields CDR1 LGHNA and CDR2 YNFKEQ. V lost 5 bases to trimming and J lost 6 bases; unmatched junction nucleotides: 11. The CDR3 sequence is CASSSPGQGFCEQYF. The CDR3 bases are TGTGCCAGCAGCTCACCGGGACAGGGCTTTTGCGAGCAGTACTTC.

V is TRBV5-1 and J is TRBJ2-3, with 8 bases lining up with TRBD2. CDR1 is SGHRS, CDR2 YFSETQ, per germline. Unmatched junction bases numbered 5, after V lost 6 bases and J lost 2 bases. This CDR3 comprises 14 residues. This CDR3 is CASKELADTDTQYF. The CDR3 nucleotides read TGCGCCAGCAAGGAACTAGCGGACACAGATACGCAGTATTTT.

This clone was seen a few times. The chain is built from TRBV9 and TRBJ2-5, with a tentative D call TRBD1 (6 bases). This CDR3 is 12 amino acids long. Germline CDR1 reads SGDLS; CDR2 reads YYNGEE. Deletions cut 3 bases from V and 9 bases from J, with 12 bases between. CDR3 protein: CASSGGQGAQYF. The CDR3 DNA follows: TGTGCCAGCAGCGGGGGACAAGGGGCCCAGTACTTC. Full variable domain (missing parts from reference TRBV9 and TRBJ2-5): DSGVTQTPKHLITATGQRVTLRCSPRSGDLSVYWYQQSLDQGLQFLIQYYNGEERAKGNILERFSAQQFPDLHSELNLSSLELGDSALYFCASSGGQGAQYFGPGTRLLVL.

Remarks on this clone: One junction end disagrees with the germline gene, perhaps due to a read error. This sequence joins TRBV10-3 and TRBJ1-2; 7 nucleotides match TRBD1. The CDR3 consists of 11 residues. Per germline, CDR1 ENHRY and CDR2 SYGVKD. As DNA, the CDR3 is TGTGCCATCAGTGGACAGGGATCACCCTCCTTC. It translates to CAISGQGSPSF.

The chain combines TRBV13 with TRBJ1-1; 8 bases line up with TRBD1. The CDR3 consists of 15 residues. CDR1 is PRHDT, CDR2 FYEKMQ, per germline (reference sequence). V shed 4 bases, J shed 5 bases, and the junction held 9 bases outside the gene matches. CDR3 nucleotide sequence: TGTGCCAGCAGCTCCCGGACAGGGCGGAGGACTGAAGCTTTCTTT. Translated, it gives CASSSRTGRRTEAFF.

This clone was seen more than once but under ten times. For the CDR3, the DNA is TGCGCCAGCAGCCCGGGACTAGCGGGAGTCTGGTCCTACGAGCAGTACTTC. Translated: CASSPGLAGVWSYEQYF. This chain connects TRBV4-1 to TRBJ2-7; 14 bases line up with TRBD2. The V segment lost 4 bases and the J segment 1 base; nucleotides outside the gene matches: 6. The CDR3 sequence is 17 residues long. In germline, CDR1 is MGHRA, CDR2 YSYEKL.

The rearrangement links TRBV29-1 to TRBJ2-3, with D tentatively TRBD2 (5 bases). Germline-derived CDR1 and CDR2 are SQVTM and ANQGSEA. The CDR3 is 15 residues long. The germline V and J ends were trimmed by 7 bases and 0 bases, with 17 bases remaining between them. In nucleotides, the CDR3 is TGCAGCGCGGCGGGCGGTCGCGCTAGCACAGATACGCAGTATTTT. Translation: CSAAGGRASTDTQYF.

This clone was counted a single time. This chain uses TRBV29-1 with TRBJ2-5; D ambiguous. V lost 7 bases and J lost 6, with 18 bases in between. CDR1 SQVTM and CDR2 ANQGSEA come from the germline V gene. CDR3 length: 13 amino acids. As DNA, the CDR3 is TGCAGCGCCGACCCCGGAGAAGAAAAGACCCAGTACTTC. This encodes CSADPGEEKTQYF.

DNA of the CDR3: TGTGCCAGTAGCTCCAGGGGGCGCCTCACTGAAGCTTTCTTT. Amino acids: CASSSRGRLTEAFF. The chain carries TRBV19 and TRBJ1-1; 8 positions agree with TRBD1. The CDR3 runs 14 residues. Germline assignment: CDR1 LNHDA and CDR2 SQIVND (reference sequence). Trimming removed 6 bases from V and 4 bases from J; junction bases left unmatched: 7.

This clone was picked up a small number of times. The J gene is TRBJ2-3, the V gene TRBV6-5; TRBD1 agrees at 12 bases. Per the germline V gene, CDR1 is MNHEY and CDR2 is SVGAGI. CDR3 size: 16 residues. The junction had 4 bases not matched to a gene; V was cut back by 2 bases and J by 4 bases. CDR3 amino acids: CASSYRDRGLADTQYF. Written as DNA, the CDR3 is TGTGCCAGCAGTTACCGGGACAGGGGGCTTGCAGATACGCAGTATTTT.

The chain couples TRBV5-1 to TRBJ2-2; 11 bases agree with TRBD2. With V trimmed by 6 bases and J by 5 bases, 6 bases remained unmatched. Germline assignment: CDR1 SGHRS and CDR2 YFSETQ. The CDR3 has 15 residues. Here the CDR3 DNA reads TGCGCCAGCACCTTTCTAGCGGGAGGTACCGGGGAGCTGTTTTTT. Translation: CASTFLAGGTGELFF.

The chain couples TRBV10-3 to TRBJ1-4; 7 bases fit TRBD1. The CDR3 totals 13 residues. Losses at the gene ends were 8 bases for V and 7 bases for J; bases not matched to a gene: 7. Germline loops: CDR1 ENHRY, CDR2 SYGVKD. CDR3 residues: CAIGDRDGEKLFF. CDR3 coding DNA: TGTGCCATCGGAGACAGGGACGGTGAAAAACTGTTTTTT.

This sequence joins TRBV27 and TRBJ2-7, with 7 bases matching TRBD1. Germline assignment: CDR1 MNHEY and CDR2 SMNVEV (reference sequence). This CDR3 spans 13 amino acids. V gave up 7 bases and J gave up 6 bases; unmatched junction bases: 9. Here the CDR3 reads CASTLRQGREQYF. DNA for the CDR3: TGTGCCAGCACCCTGAGACAGGGTCGCGAGCAGTACTTC.

The rearrangement uses TRBV7-3 and TRBJ2-1, with D tentatively TRBD2 (6 bases). V shed 5 bases and J shed 9 bases, with 20 bases lying between them. Germline V lookup: CDR1 SGHTA, CDR2 FQGTGA. The CDR3 has 15 residues. CDR3 region: CASSSSSVSRGEQFF. CDR3 nucleotides: TGTGCCAGCAGCAGTTCTAGCGTTAGTCGGGGTGAGCAGTTCTTC.